This T cell receptor (beta chain) was profiled in a study of shared clonotypes between healthy human individuals. This CDR3 comprises 16 residues. The J segment lost 1 base and the V segment lost 1 base, leaving 6 bases of the junction unmatched. Germline V CDR1 and CDR2: SGHVS, FQNEAQ. The method was immunoSEQ multiplex PCR; TCRdb's version includes in-frame clones alone and lacks a portion of them. Counted here are about 1 million clones, under 80% occurring once; the ten biggest clones make up 1.5%. Only one count was recorded for this clone. The antigen remains undetermined. Study-level points and caveats: Researchers sampled only blood; tissue repertoires likely differ.

The chain has TRBV7-8 and TRBJ1-1, with 7 bases fitting TRBD1. The TCR originated in a man aged 18 to 29 in good health. Sequencing was carried out using memory CD4+ T cells sorted from blood. Subset in this sample: CD45RA-negative fraction. CDR3 residues: CASSLVDQGGNTEAFF. For the CDR3, the DNA is TGTGCCAGCAGCTTAGTCGACCAGGGGGGGAACACTGAAGCTTTCTTT. The variable domain in full, with the rest retrieved from reference TRBV7-8 and TRBJ1-1, is GAGVSQSPRYKVAKRGQDVALRCDPISGHVSLFWYQQALGQGPEFLTYFQNEAQLDKSGLPSDRFFAERPEGSVSTLKIQRTQQEDSAVYLCASSLVDQGGNTEAFFGQGTRLTVV.